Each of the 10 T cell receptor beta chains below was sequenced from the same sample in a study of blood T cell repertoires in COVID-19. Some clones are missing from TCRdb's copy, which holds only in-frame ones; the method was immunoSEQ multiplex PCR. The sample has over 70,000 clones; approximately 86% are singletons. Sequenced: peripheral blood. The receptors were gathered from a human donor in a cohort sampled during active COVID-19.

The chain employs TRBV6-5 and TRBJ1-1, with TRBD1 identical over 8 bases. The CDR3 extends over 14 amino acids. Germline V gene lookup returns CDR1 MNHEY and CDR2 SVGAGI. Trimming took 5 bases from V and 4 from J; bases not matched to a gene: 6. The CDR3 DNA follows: TGTGCCAGCAGTCGACAGGGGCAGATCACTGAAGCTTTCTTT. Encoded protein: CASSRQGQITEAFF.

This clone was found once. As DNA, the CDR3 is TGTGCCAGCAGTTTATCGGGTGTAACCTACGAGCAGTACTTC. This encodes CASSLSGVTYEQYF. The gene calls are TRBV28 and TRBJ2-7; D is uncertain. The CDR3 contains 14 residues. V was pared by 1 base and J by 2 bases, with 9 bases between. Germline lookup yields CDR1 MDHEN and CDR2 SYDVKM.

The CDR3 loop is CASSLANGQSPLHF. The CDR3 coding sequence is TGCGCCAGCAGCTTGGCCAATGGGCAATCACCCCTCCACTTT. The chain uses TRBV5-1 and TRBJ1-6, with unresolved D. From germline, CDR1 is SGHRS and CDR2 YFSETQ. This CDR3 region has 14 residues. V was trimmed by 0 bases and J by 10 bases, leaving 11 bases between them. The whole variable domain, remainder taken from reference TRBV5-1 and TRBJ1-6, is KAGVTQTPRYLIKTRGQQVTLSCSPISGHRSVSWYQQTPGQGLQFLFEYFSETQRNKGNFPGRFSGRQFSNSRSEMNVSTLELGDSALYLCASSLANGQSPLHFGNGTRLTVT.

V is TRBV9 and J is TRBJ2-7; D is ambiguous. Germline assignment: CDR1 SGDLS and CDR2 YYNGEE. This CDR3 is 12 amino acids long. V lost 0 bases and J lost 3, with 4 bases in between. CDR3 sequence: CASSVDNYEQYF. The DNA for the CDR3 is TGTGCCAGCAGCGTAGACAACTACGAGCAGTACTTC.

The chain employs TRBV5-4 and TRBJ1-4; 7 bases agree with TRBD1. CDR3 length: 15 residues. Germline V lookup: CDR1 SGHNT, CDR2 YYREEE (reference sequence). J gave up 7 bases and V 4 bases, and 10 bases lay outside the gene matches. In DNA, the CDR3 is TGTGCCAGCAGCGTGACAGGGCCTGATGGTGAAAAACTGTTTTTT. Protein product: CASSVTGPDGEKLFF.

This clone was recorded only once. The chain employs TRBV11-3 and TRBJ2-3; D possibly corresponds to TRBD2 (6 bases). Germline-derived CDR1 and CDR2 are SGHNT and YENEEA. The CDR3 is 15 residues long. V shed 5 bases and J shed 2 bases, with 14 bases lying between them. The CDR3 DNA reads TGTGCCAGCAGCCTGGGGGGTGGCCTCACAGATACGCAGTATTTT. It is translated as CASSLGGGLTDTQYF.

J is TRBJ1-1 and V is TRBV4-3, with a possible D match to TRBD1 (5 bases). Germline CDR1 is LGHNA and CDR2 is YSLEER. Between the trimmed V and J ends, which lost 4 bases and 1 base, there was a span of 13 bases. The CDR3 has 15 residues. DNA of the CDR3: TGCGCCAGCAGCCCCACCGGGGGAAGGAACACTGAAGCTTTCTTT. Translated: CASSPTGGRNTEAFF.

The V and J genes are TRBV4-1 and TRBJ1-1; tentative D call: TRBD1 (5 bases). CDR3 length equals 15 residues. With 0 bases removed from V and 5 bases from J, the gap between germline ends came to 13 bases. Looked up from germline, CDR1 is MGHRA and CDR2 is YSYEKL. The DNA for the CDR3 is TGCGCCAGCAGCCAAGATCGGGGGGGTCGGACTGAAGCTTTCTTT. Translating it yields CASSQDRGGRTEAFF.

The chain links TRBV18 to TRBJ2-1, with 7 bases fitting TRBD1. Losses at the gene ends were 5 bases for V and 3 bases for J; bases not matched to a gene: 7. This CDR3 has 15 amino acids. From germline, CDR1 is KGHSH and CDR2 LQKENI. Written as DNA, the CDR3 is TGTGCCAGCTCAGGGTTTGGACAGGACTACAATGAGCAGTTCTTC. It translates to CASSGFGQDYNEQFF.

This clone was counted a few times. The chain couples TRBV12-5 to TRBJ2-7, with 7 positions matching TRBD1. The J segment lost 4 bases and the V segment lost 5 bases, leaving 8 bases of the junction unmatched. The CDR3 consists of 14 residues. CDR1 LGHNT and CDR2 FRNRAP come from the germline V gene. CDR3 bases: TGTGCTAGTGGTCCCGGGACAGAACTTTACGAGCAGTACTTC. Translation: CASGPGTELYEQYF.